What follows are 5 T cell receptor beta chains derived from one specimen sequenced in a study of T cell changes during pregnancy in multiple sclerosis. Sequencing used immunoSEQ multiplex PCR; TCRdb keeps in-frame clones, though not all of them. The sample has about 59,000 clones, about 93% seen once; the top ten hold more than 2%. The source material was CD8+ T cells from peripheral blood mononuclear cells, sampled in the third trimester of pregnancy. These receptors were obtained from a female donor with multiple sclerosis, enrolled in a pregnancy study.

The chain uses TRBV7-9 and TRBJ2-7; 13 nucleotides agree with TRBD2. Germline V gene data show CDR1 as SEHNR and CDR2 as FQNEAQ (reference sequence). This CDR3 comprises 15 residues. Losses at the gene ends were 5 bases for V and 3 bases for J; bases not matched to a gene: 4. The DNA of the CDR3 is TGTGCCAGCAGCCCAGGACTAGCGGGAGACTACGAGCAGTACTTC. Amino acids: CASSPGLAGDYEQYF.

V and J are TRBV19 and TRBJ2-7; D perhaps matches TRBD1 (7 bases). V was pared by 3 bases and J by 4 bases, with 16 bases between. The CDR3 loop spans 15 amino acids. The germline V gene encodes CDR1 LNHDA and CDR2 SQIVND (reference sequence). CDR3 sequence reads: CASSMAGGPSYEQYF. The CDR3 DNA reads as TGTGCCAGTAGTATGGCAGGGGGGCCTTCTTACGAGCAGTACTTC.

This clone was picked up one time. This chain connects TRBV7-8 to TRBJ2-7, with D perhaps matching TRBD1 (7 bases). The CDR3 is 13 amino acids. Germline V gene sequence: CDR1 SGHVS, CDR2 FQNEAQ. The germline V and J ends were trimmed by 6 bases and 3 bases, with 12 bases remaining between them. For the CDR3, the DNA is TGTGCCAGCAGGTCAGGGGGGAACTACGAGCAGTACTTC. This translates into CASRSGGNYEQYF.

V gene TRBV9 combines with J gene TRBJ1-2; tentatively, D is TRBD1 (5 bases). Germline-derived CDR1 and CDR2 are SGDLS and YYNGEE. The length of the CDR3 is 15 residues. Trimming removed 0 bases from V and 4 bases from J, with 13 bases in between. The CDR3 spells CASSVEGRGSYGYTF. The CDR3 nucleotides read TGTGCCAGCAGCGTAGAAGGGAGGGGTAGCTATGGCTACACCTTC.

This clone was seen once. V usage is TRBV5-4 and J usage is TRBJ1-3; a weak D match, TRBD1 (6 bases). This CDR3 has 15 residues. The germline CDR1 and CDR2 sequences are SGHNT and YYREEE (reference sequence). Trimming removed 5 bases at V and 2 bases at J, with 14 bases between. The CDR3 coding sequence is TGTGCCAGCAGGGTGCGGGGGGCTCCTGGAAACACCATATATTTT. It specifies CASRVRGAPGNTIYF.